A single sample is the source of the 20 T cell receptor beta chains below, sequenced in a study of metastatic and nonmetastatic thyroid tumors. Via MiXCR, TCRdb re-called the PCR reads. The data hold fewer than 35,000 clones, with 15% to 20% observed a single time. The entire patient cohort was treatment-naive prior to thyroid surgery. The material sequenced was blood. Receptors originate from a male donor with papillary thyroid cancer or a benign thyroid nodule (not recorded which). Some clones in this sample may be carry-over from other donors' samples.

This clone was observed many times. The chain joins TRBV30 to TRBJ2-3; TRBD2 is a possible D gene (5 bases). The germline V gene encodes CDR1 GTSNPN and CDR2 SVGIG (reference sequence). The germline V and J ends were trimmed by 0 bases and 6 bases, with 13 bases remaining between them. The CDR3 is 14 amino acids. The CDR3 loop reads CAWSVKPSSDTQYF. For the CDR3, the DNA is TGTGCCTGGAGTGTTAAACCTAGCTCGGATACGCAGTATTTT.

There are a few counts of this clone. A much larger clone is a single base away; this may be a read error. The genes are TRBV5-1 and TRBJ2-5; 9 nucleotides match TRBD2. With V trimmed by 4 bases and J by 5 bases, 15 bases remained unmatched. Germline CDR1 reads SGHRS; CDR2 reads YFSETQ. This CDR3 is built from 17 residues. The CDR3 DNA reads TGCGCCAGCAGCAGGACGGATGCGGGGGGGCCAGGGGAGACCCAGTACTTC. It codes for CASSRTDAGGPGETQYF.

The table lists this clone with many counts. The chain is built from TRBV10-2 and TRBJ1-1; TRBD1 agrees at 7 bases. J lost 1 base, V lost 7 bases, and 3 bases had no gene match. CDR1 WSHSY and CDR2 SAAADI come from the germline V gene. The CDR3 spans 13 residues. In nucleotides, the CDR3 is TGCGCCAGCATAGGGACAGCGAACACTGAAGCTTTCTTT. It codes for CASIGTANTEAFF.

The chain carries TRBV28 and TRBJ1-1; possible D gene TRBD1, 5 bases. The V and J ends lost 3 bases and 0 bases respectively, with 14 bases between them. Per germline, CDR1 MDHEN and CDR2 SYDVKM. This CDR3 is 16 amino acids long. For the CDR3, the DNA is TGTGCCAGCAGTTTCTCCCCGGAGGACATGAACACTGAAGCTTTCTTT. Protein product: CASSFSPEDMNTEAFF.

This clone was counted a few times. The chain recombines TRBV28 with TRBJ2-3; D gene unclear. V was trimmed by 2 bases and J by 0 bases, leaving 6 bases between them. Germline values: CDR1 MDHEN, CDR2 SYDVKM. The CDR3 consists of 14 residues. In DNA form, the CDR3 reads TGTGCCAGCAGTTTAGATCTGAGCACAGATACGCAGTATTTT. Its translation: CASSLDLSTDTQYF. Filled out from reference TRBV28 and TRBJ2-3, the complete variable domain reads DVKVTQSSRYLVKRTGEKVFLECVQDMDHENMFWYRQDPGLGLRLIYFSYDVKMKEKGDIPEGYSVSREKKERFSLILESASTNQTSMYLCASSLDLSTDTQYFGPGTRLTVL.

This clone was seen more than once but under ten times. The chain carries TRBV5-4 and TRBJ2-6; D not resolved. The V and J ends lost 2 bases and 0 bases respectively, with 6 bases between them. Germline CDR1 is SGHNT and CDR2 is YYREEE (reference sequence). CDR3 length: 15 amino acids. The DNA of the CDR3 is TGTGCCAGCAGCTTCGGAGTCTCTGGGGCCAACGTCCTGACTTTC. Its protein is CASSFGVSGANVLTF.

This clone was detected ten times or more. The V call is TRBV14, the J call TRBJ2-1, with 11 bases lining up with TRBD1. J was trimmed by 2 bases and V by 3 bases; bases with no gene match: 3. Per germline, CDR1 SGHDN and CDR2 FVKESK. This CDR3 spans 16 amino acids. The CDR3: CASSHMGQGAYNEQFF. CDR3 nucleotides: TGTGCCAGCAGCCACATGGGACAGGGGGCCTACAATGAGCAGTTCTTC.

This clone was observed a few times. The CDR3 DNA reads as TGTGCCAGCAGGTCAGGGGGTAAGAACGAGCAGTACTTC. Translated, it gives CASRSGGKNEQYF. V usage is TRBV6-1 and J usage is TRBJ2-7, with 7 bases lining up with TRBD1. This CDR3 spans 13 amino acids. V dropped 6 bases and J dropped 5; count of bases not matched to a gene: 7. CDR1 and CDR2 (germline): MNHNS, SASEGT.

This clone was seen many times. CDR3 sequence reads: CASSLGLSGGEETQYF. The CDR3 DNA follows: TGTGCCAGCAGCTTAGGTCTTAGCGGGGGAGAGGAGACCCAGTACTTC. The chain carries TRBV11-2 and TRBJ2-5; 9 bases align to TRBD2. Per the germline V gene, CDR1 is SGHAT and CDR2 is FQNNGV. The CDR3 covers 16 residues. Losses at the gene ends were 1 base for V and 5 bases for J; bases not matched to a gene: 8.

V is TRBV5-1 and J is TRBJ2-7; 9 bases map to TRBD2. The CDR3 has 16 amino acids. Germline lookup yields CDR1 SGHRS and CDR2 YFSETQ. The V gene end was trimmed by 4 bases and the J gene end by 3 bases; junction bases not matched to a gene: 11. The CDR3 DNA reads as TGCGCCAGCAGCCCTTCCCCGTTGCGGGAGGGCTACGAGCAGTACTTC. It encodes CASSPSPLREGYEQYF.

This chain joins TRBV3-1 and TRBJ2-7, with 8 bases matching TRBD2. CDR1 is LGHDT and CDR2 is YNNKEL in the germline V gene (reference sequence). CDR3 length: 14 amino acids. The V segment lost 4 bases and the J segment 12 bases; nucleotides outside the gene matches: 14. In DNA, the CDR3 is TGTGCCAGCAGCCGACCCGGTAACTCGGGGGGGAGGTACTTC. Translation: CASSRPGNSGGRYF.

Only a few counts were recorded for this clone. The chain has TRBV12-3 or TRBV12-4 and TRBJ2-1; D remains ambiguous. Trimming pared 5 bases from V and 6 bases from J, leaving 14 bases between. This CDR3 region has 14 residues. CDR3 sequence: CASSLPPTSNEQFF. The DNA for the CDR3 is TGTGCCAGCAGTCTACCACCGACCAGCAATGAGCAGTTCTTC.

This clone showed up many times. The same CDR3 arises from other DNA sequences in this sample as well. The rearrangement uses TRBV19 and TRBJ2-7; 7 bases agree with TRBD1. The J segment lost 3 bases and the V segment lost 8 bases, leaving 10 bases of the junction unmatched. This CDR3 contains 14 residues. The germline V gene has CDR1 LNHDA and CDR2 SQIVND (reference sequence). The CDR3 nucleotides are TGTGCCAGTTCATCCGGGACAGTCATCTACGAGCAGTACTTC. It is translated as CASSSGTVIYEQYF.

Only a few counts were recorded for this clone. The chain employs TRBV6-5 and TRBJ2-1, with D tentatively TRBD2 (6 bases). The CDR3 spans 17 residues. Germline loops: CDR1 MNHEY, CDR2 SVGAGI. V was clipped by 7 bases and J by 0 bases, with 19 bases between them. The CDR3 DNA reads TGTGCCAGCATCCCGAGAGTGAGCGGGCCCTCCTACAATGAGCAGTTCTTC. The encoded protein is CASIPRVSGPSYNEQFF.

At least ten counts were recorded for this clone. The rearrangement joins TRBV11-3 to TRBJ2-1; D may be TRBD1 or TRBD2 (5 bases each). Germline lookup yields CDR1 SGHNT and CDR2 YENEEA. The V and J ends lost 5 bases and 3 bases respectively, with 11 bases between them. This CDR3 is 14 amino acids long. Here the CDR3 DNA reads TGTGCCAGCAGCCCTGGGACCAACTACAATGAGCAGTTCTTC. It encodes CASSPGTNYNEQFF.

CDR3 protein: CASSVTGISGNTIYF. CDR3 nucleotide sequence: TGTGCCAGCAGTGTTACAGGAATCTCTGGAAACACCATATATTTT. The chain combines TRBV6-4 with TRBJ1-3; D is possibly TRBD1 (5 bases). The CDR3 length is 15 residues. The germline V gene encodes CDR1 MRHNA and CDR2 SNTAGT. V gave up 4 bases and J gave up 0 bases, with 10 bases separating them.

This clone appeared many times. The V call is TRBV5-4, the J call TRBJ1-2; D ambiguous. Deletions cut 1 base from V and 7 bases from J, with 17 bases between. The germline V gene has CDR1 SGHNT and CDR2 YYREEE (reference sequence). The CDR3 totals 15 residues. The CDR3 loop is CASSLKSSGSRGYTF. The CDR3 region has the DNA TGTGCCAGCAGCTTGAAGTCATCAGGTTCCCGTGGCTACACCTTC.

This clone was detected ten times or more. This rearrangement joins TRBV24-1 to TRBJ2-1; D is unresolved. The CDR3 is made up of 11 amino acids. Germline V gene sequence: CDR1 KGHDR, CDR2 SFDVKD. Deletions cut 4 bases from V and 4 bases from J, with 1 base between. CDR3 nucleotide sequence: TGTGCCACCAGTGAGTACAATGAGCAGTTCTTC. Residues: CATSEYNEQFF.

This clone was counted many times. This chain connects TRBV12-3 or TRBV12-4 to TRBJ2-1; TRBD1 agrees at 9 bases. The CDR3 contains 16 residues. The trim removed 6 bases at V and 8 bases at J, leaving 14 bases unmatched. CDR3 coding DNA: TGTGCCAGCAGGTTAACCGGGACAGGGTTACGCGATGAGCAGTTCTTC. Translated, it gives CASRLTGTGLRDEQFF.

The gene calls are TRBV9 and TRBJ2-7; no reliable D call. The CDR3 covers 13 residues. Trimming cost V 3 bases and J 6 bases, with 13 bases left between them. From germline, CDR1 is SGDLS and CDR2 YYNGEE. CDR3 bases: TGTGCCAGCAGCGCCGACGTCGATCTCGAGCAGTACTTC. Protein product: CASSADVDLEQYF.